What follows are 25 T cell receptor beta chains derived from one specimen sequenced in a study of shared clonotypes between healthy human individuals. Profiled with immunoSEQ multiplex PCR; TCRdb holds only in-frame clones, not every one. The sample yields about 1,500,000 clones, approximately 97% seen once. Sequences were obtained from naive CD4+ T cells sorted from blood. Subset here: CD45RA+ positively selected. All receptors come from a man aged 25 to 45 in good health.

Note on this clone: Other DNA sequences from this sample encode an identical CDR3 as well. The chain couples TRBV7-2 to TRBJ2-7; maybe TRBD2 (5 bases). Germline lookup yields CDR1 SGHTA and CDR2 FQGNSA. The CDR3 has 13 amino acids. The V end was cut by 5 bases, the J end by 1 base, with 9 bases between. CDR3 DNA sequence: TGTGCCAGCAGCGTACGGACTTCCTACGAGCAGTACTTC. Translated, it gives CASSVRTSYEQYF.

On this clone itself: Different DNA sequences within this sample yield the same CDR3. This chain uses TRBV30 with TRBJ2-3; TRBD2 matches at 12 bases. Germline trimming cut 3 bases from V and 4 bases from J; bases unmatched to any gene: 8. This CDR3 is built from 16 residues. CDR1 and CDR2 from the germline V gene are GTSNPN and SVGIG (reference sequence). The CDR3 DNA reads as TGTGCCTGGAGCCCCGGCCTAGCGGGAGGGCCAGATACGCAGTATTTT. Residues: CAWSPGLAGGPDTQYF.

The genes are TRBV7-2 and TRBJ2-1, with D perhaps matching TRBD2 (6 bases). Looked up from germline, CDR1 is SGHTA and CDR2 is FQGNSA. V lost 2 bases and J 0 bases, leaving 14 bases between the germline ends. The CDR3 loop spans 17 amino acids. For the CDR3, the DNA is TGTGCCAGCAGCTTATACGGGGGAGAAACCTCCTACAATGAGCAGTTCTTC. This sequence encodes CASSLYGGETSYNEQFF. The full variable domain, completed using reference TRBV7-2 and TRBJ2-1, is GAGVSQSPSNKVTEKGKDVELRCDPISGHTALYWYRQSLGQGLEFLIYFQGNSAPDKSGLPSDRFSAERTGGSVSTLTIQRTQQEDSAVYLCASSLYGGETSYNEQFFGPGTRLTVL.

The chain recombines TRBV27 with TRBJ2-7; D gene ambiguous. There are 14 residues in the CDR3. V was clipped by 3 bases and J by 6 bases, with 15 bases between them. Germline loops: CDR1 MNHEY, CDR2 SMNVEV (reference sequence). CDR3 amino acids: CASSFQVAGFEQYF. The CDR3 nucleotides read TGTGCCAGCAGTTTCCAGGTAGCCGGTTTCGAGCAGTACTTC.

The V and J genes are TRBV7-2 and TRBJ1-2; no clear D. The CDR3 has 14 amino acids. CDR1 and CDR2 (germline): SGHTA, FQGNSA. The V end lost 2 bases, the J end lost 2 bases, and 9 bases lay between the germline ends. CDR3 sequence: CASSLSGQNYGYTF. CDR3 bases: TGTGCCAGCAGCTTAAGTGGGCAGAACTATGGCTACACCTTC.

The chain is built from TRBV29-1 and TRBJ2-1; the match to TRBD2 covers 10 bases. The CDR3 extends over 14 amino acids. Germline loops: CDR1 SQVTM, CDR2 ANQGSEA. V lost 8 bases and J lost 4; bases outside the gene matches: 8. CDR3 nucleotides: TGCAGCACAACAAGGACTAGCGGATACAATGAGCAGTTCTTC. Amino acid sequence: CSTTRTSGYNEQFF.

J is TRBJ2-7 and V is TRBV18; maybe TRBD1 (6 bases). V was pared by 3 bases and J by 3 bases, with 18 bases between. Germline loops: CDR1 KGHSH, CDR2 LQKENI. CDR3 size: 16 residues. CDR3 in amino acids: CASSPRDARQVYEQYF. In nucleotides, the CDR3 is TGTGCCAGCTCACCCCGGGACGCCCGACAGGTCTACGAGCAGTACTTC.

The rearrangement uses TRBV6-5 and TRBJ2-4, with D possibly TRBD2 on 5 matching bases. V lost 5 bases and J 7 bases, leaving 15 bases between the germline ends. The germline gives CDR1 MNHEY, CDR2 SVGAGI. The length of the CDR3 is 14 residues. CDR3 in amino acids: CASSPTTGNNIQYF. The CDR3 bases are TGTGCCAGCAGTCCTACAACGGGGAACAACATTCAGTACTTC.

The J gene is TRBJ2-3, the V gene TRBV2; D remains ambiguous. V was clipped by 0 bases and J by 4 bases, with 5 bases between them. CDR1 is SNHLY, CDR2 FYNNEI, per germline. The CDR3 runs 13 residues. The CDR3 DNA follows: TGTGCCAGCAGTGAAGCGTCTTCAGATACGCAGTATTTT. Amino acids: CASSEASSDTQYF.

On this clone itself: This same CDR3 is encoded by further DNA sequences in the sample. V is TRBV5-1 and J is TRBJ2-7; 9 nucleotides line up with TRBD1. V was pared by 4 bases and J by 4 bases, with 3 bases of the junction left unmatched. The CDR3 length is 13 residues. Germline V gene sequence: CDR1 SGHRS, CDR2 YFSETQ. CDR3 sequence (DNA): TGCGCCAGCAGCCCTGACAGGGGGTACGAGCAGTACTTC. It translates to CASSPDRGYEQYF.

V is TRBV5-8 and J is TRBJ1-5; D is possibly TRBD1 (6 bases). CDR3 length: 18 amino acids. The V end was cut by 1 base, the J end by 0 bases, with 17 bases between. Germline lookup yields CDR1 SGHTS and CDR2 YDEGEE. The CDR3, as DNA: TGTGCCAGCAGCTTGTTTGACAGGTGGTCCAGTAGCAATCAGCCCCAGCATTTT. Translating gives CASSLFDRWSSSNQPQHF.

The chain employs TRBV6-5 and TRBJ2-7, with D possibly matching TRBD2 (7 bases). The V end was cut by 6 bases, the J end by 6 bases, with 18 bases between. Germline V gene sequence: CDR1 MNHEY, CDR2 SVGAGI. The CDR3 consists of 14 residues. Written as DNA, the CDR3 is TGTGCCAGCAGCCTCCTGGGGGGGCGCTCCGAGCAGTACTTC. The encoded protein is CASSLLGGRSEQYF.

This clone was seen a single time. The chain recombines TRBV7-6 with TRBJ2-5; no reliable D call. Germline V gene data show CDR1 as SGHVS and CDR2 as FNYEAQ. This CDR3 has 16 residues. V lost 1 base to trimming and J lost 4 bases, with 16 bases between them. CDR3: CASSLEAVYSGETQYF. Here the CDR3 DNA reads TGTGCCAGCAGCTTAGAGGCCGTCTACTCGGGAGAGACCCAGTACTTC.

The V gene is TRBV2, the J gene TRBJ1-3; 8 positions match TRBD1. The CDR3 is made up of 14 amino acids. V trimming: 7 bases; J trimming: 1 base; junction bases outside the gene matches: 3. Germline CDR1 and CDR2: SNHLY and FYNNEI. The CDR3 protein is CASTRQGSGNTIYF. The CDR3 DNA sequence: TGTGCCAGCACCCGACAGGGGTCTGGAAACACCATATATTTT.

The chain uses TRBV11-2 and TRBJ1-2, with TRBD1 identical over 9 bases. Germline-derived CDR1 and CDR2 are SGHAT and FQNNGV. CDR3 length: 14 amino acids. V dropped 4 bases and J dropped 10; count of bases not matched to a gene: 10. This CDR3 is CASSSLTGQGLYTF. The CDR3 coding sequence is TGTGCCAGCAGCTCTCTTACGGGACAGGGCCTCTACACCTTC.

The V call is TRBV7-9, the J call TRBJ1-2; weak D call: TRBD1 (5 bases). CDR1 SEHNR and CDR2 FQNEAQ come from the germline V gene (reference sequence). V gave up 2 bases and J gave up 4 bases, with 14 bases separating them. There are 15 residues in the CDR3. CDR3 in DNA: TGTGCCAGCAGCTTAACCCAGGGAACGGGCTATGGCTACACCTTC. It yields the protein CASSLTQGTGYGYTF.

This clone has just a few counts. A much larger clone sits a single nucleotide away, making a read error possible. Additional DNA sequences in this sample encode the identical CDR3. V gene TRBV5-1 combines with J gene TRBJ2-5; no clear D gene. Trimming pared 2 bases from V and 3 bases from J, leaving 2 bases between. This CDR3 is 11 amino acids long. Germline CDR1 and CDR2: SGHRS and YFSETQ. CDR3 nucleotides: TGCGCCAGCAGCTTAGAAGAGACCCAGTACTTC. It translates to CASSLEETQYF.

The chain combines TRBV28 with TRBJ1-1, with D possibly being TRBD1 (5 bases). The CDR3 runs to 12 residues. Germline V gives CDR1 MDHEN, CDR2 SYDVKM. The ends were cut back, 6 bases at V and 5 bases at J, with 10 bases in the middle. The CDR3: CASSSGLTEAFF. As DNA, the CDR3 is TGTGCCAGCAGCTCAGGGCTTACTGAAGCTTTCTTT. The variable domain in full, with the rest retrieved from reference TRBV28 and TRBJ1-1, is DVKVTQSSRYLVKRTGEKVFLECVQDMDHENMFWYRQDPGLGLRLIYFSYDVKMKEKGDIPEGYSVSREKKERFSLILESASTNQTSMYLCASSSGLTEAFFGQGTRLTVV.

V usage is TRBV19 and J usage is TRBJ2-3; unclear D gene. This CDR3 comprises 13 residues. Germline V lookup: CDR1 LNHDA, CDR2 SQIVND (reference sequence). Trimming shortened V by 3 bases and J by 1 base, and 5 bases separated the two germline ends. The CDR3 bases are TGTGCCAGTAGTATTGCGCGCACAGATACGCAGTATTTT. Amino acids: CASSIARTDTQYF.

Concerning this clone itself: Other DNA variants within this sample encode the same CDR3. The chain links TRBV28 to TRBJ2-7; 10 bases are shared with TRBD1. Looked up from germline, CDR1 is MDHEN and CDR2 is SYDVKM. The CDR3 length is 14 residues. V gave up 6 bases and J gave up 4 bases; unmatched junction bases: 6. CDR3 bases: TGTGCCAGCAGAACGACAGGGGGCTCGTACGAGCAGTACTTC. Its translation is CASRTTGGSYEQYF.

With regard to this clone: Other DNA sequences of this sample code for an identical CDR3. The chain carries TRBV9 and TRBJ2-1; tentatively, D is TRBD1 (6 bases). The length of the CDR3 is 15 residues. The V gene's germline CDR1 is SGDLS and CDR2 YYNGEE. The ends were cut back, 0 bases at V and 4 bases at J, with 11 bases in the middle. CDR3 DNA sequence: TGTGCCAGCAGCGTAGATGCAGGGGTATACAATGAGCAGTTCTTC. This sequence encodes CASSVDAGVYNEQFF. Full variable domain (rest looked up from reference TRBV9 and TRBJ2-1): DSGVTQTPKHLITATGQRVTLRCSPRSGDLSVYWYQQSLDQGLQFLIQYYNGEERAKGNILERFSAQQFPDLHSELNLSSLELGDSALYFCASSVDAGVYNEQFFGPGTRLTVL.

J is TRBJ2-2 and V is TRBV6-1; TRBD1 aligns across 10 bases. The CDR3 runs to 14 residues. V trimming: 8 bases; J trimming: 7 bases; junction bases outside the gene matches: 7. Germline CDR1 is MNHNS and CDR2 is SASEGT. Here the CDR3 reads CASSTTGGSGELFF. CDR3 nucleotides: TGTGCCAGCTCCACGACAGGGGGCAGCGGGGAGCTGTTTTTT.

The chain combines TRBV9 with TRBJ2-7; no definite D call. Trimming left V 4 bases short and J 2 bases short, with 16 bases between. This CDR3 has 15 amino acids. Germline CDR1 and CDR2: SGDLS and YYNGEE. CDR3 DNA: TGTGCCAGCAGCCCCAACGCCTACGGAACCTACGAGCAGTACTTC. Amino acid sequence: CASSPNAYGTYEQYF. The variable domain in full, completed from reference TRBV9 and TRBJ2-7, reads DSGVTQTPKHLITATGQRVTLRCSPRSGDLSVYWYQQSLDQGLQFLIQYYNGEERAKGNILERFSAQQFPDLHSELNLSSLELGDSALYFCASSPNAYGTYEQYFGPGTRLTVT.

The rearrangement links TRBV2 to TRBJ2-5; tentative D call: TRBD1 (5 bases). Germline-derived CDR1 and CDR2 are SNHLY and FYNNEI. Trimming took 0 bases from V and 5 from J, leaving 16 bases between them. CDR3 length: 16 residues. DNA for the CDR3: TGTGCCAGCAGTGAAGCGCTTATGGGGCTAGGCGAGACCCAGTACTTC. It encodes CASSEALMGLGETQYF.

The chain combines TRBV28 with TRBJ2-7; D may be TRBD1 (6 bases). This CDR3 comprises 15 residues. Per germline, CDR1 MDHEN and CDR2 SYDVKM. Trimming left V 4 bases short and J 2 bases short, with 15 bases between. CDR3 sequence reads: CASSSSRGRTYEQYF. The DNA of the CDR3 is TGTGCCAGCAGTTCTTCCAGGGGTCGGACCTACGAGCAGTACTTC.